The T cell receptor (beta chain) under discussion was sequenced for a study of T-cell reconstitution after alpha-beta-depleted transplantation in children. V lost 2 bases, J lost 9 bases, and 16 bases stayed unmatched. The CDR3 sequence is 17 residues long. CDR1 SGHTA and CDR2 FQGTGA come from the germline V gene. General study results and limits: It was newly produced T cells that mostly accounted for T-cell counts and diversity one year after transplant. About two months after transplant, alpha-beta T cells reportedly came from several hundred expanded graft clones.

TCRbeta library preparation incorporated unique molecular identifiers. From the PCR reads, TCRdb called clonotypes with MiXCR, one entry per CDR3 protein. In the table there are around 300,000 distinct CDR3 sequences, approximately 20% of which are singletons. Comment on this clonotype: Its antigen remains unidentified.

The clonotype comes from a male patient younger than 18 who had a stem cell transplant for acute lymphoblastic leukemia, so the T cells may come from the graft donor. This specimen was PBMCs, mostly from graft donor cells, taken 180 days after TCRalphabeta/CD19-depleted stem cell transplant. The chain combines TRBV7-3 with TRBJ2-5; TRBD2 agrees at 9 bases. The CDR3 loop is CASSLFPPRAGGGPQYF. In nucleotides, the CDR3 is TGTGCCAGCAGCTTATTCCCTCCTAGAGCGGGAGGTGGACCCCAGTACTTC.